Each of the 17 T cell receptor beta chains below was sequenced from the same sample in a study of CD8 T cells in Susac syndrome (dated by TCRdb to between 2018 and 2020). The library was produced with the immunoSEQ multiplex PCR assay. RNA was extracted using the RNeasy kit, and roughly 0.5 to 1 ug of the RNA was reverse transcribed with random hexamers. Starting from the raw public reads, TCRdb applied fastp trimming at Q25, assembled clones with MiXCR and retained in-frame beta chains. Rows with a matching CDR3 protein are joined into one entry that keeps the most common DNA and genes. For this sample there are 120,000 or so distinct CDR3 sequences; about 95% appear just once. Approximately 0.2% of the sample lies in the top ten. The material sequenced was CD8+ T cells from PBMCs. The receptors stem from a human donor with Susac syndrome.

The rearrangement links TRBV20-1 to TRBJ2-1; D might be TRBD1 or TRBD2, each matching 5 bases. Trimming cost V 1 base and J 6 bases, with 19 bases left between them. From germline, CDR1 is DFQATT and CDR2 SNEGSKA (reference sequence). This CDR3 spans 16 amino acids. The CDR3 nucleotides are TGCAGTGCTAGAGTTGAGGGGTGGCTGAATTCCAATGAGCAGTTCTTC. It codes for CSARVEGWLNSNEQFF.

The chain carries TRBV16 and TRBJ1-1; 7 bases align to TRBD1. Per the germline V gene, CDR1 is KGHSY and CDR2 is FQNENV. With V trimmed by 2 bases and J by 4 bases, 7 bases remained unmatched. The CDR3 covers 15 residues. Written as DNA, the CDR3 is TGTGCCAGCAGCCAACACCTCCAGGGGGTCACTGAAGCTTTCTTT. Encoded protein: CASSQHLQGVTEAFF.

The chain employs TRBV7-9 and TRBJ1-6; 8 nucleotides align to TRBD1. V lost 2 bases to trimming and J lost 3 bases; unmatched junction nucleotides: 9. CDR3 length: 18 residues. In germline, CDR1 is SEHNR, CDR2 FQNEAQ (reference sequence). The DNA of the CDR3 is TGTGCCAGCAGCTTACACCAGACAGGGGCCTTCTATAATTCACCCCTCCACTTT. Translation gives CASSLHQTGAFYNSPLHF.

The chain employs TRBV12-3 or TRBV12-4 and TRBJ2-3; perhaps TRBD1 as D (5 bases). The CDR3 is 13 amino acids. Trimming cost V 10 bases and J 4 bases, with 15 bases left between them. The CDR3 sequence: CANTPLGADTQYF. The CDR3 DNA reads as TGTGCCAACACTCCCTTAGGGGCAGATACGCAGTATTTT.

The rearrangement links TRBV6-5 to TRBJ1-1; no clear D gene. V lost 0 bases to trimming and J lost 7 bases, with 15 bases between them. The CDR3 covers 15 residues. Germline-derived CDR1 and CDR2 are MNHEY and SVGAGI. CDR3 in amino acids: CASSYSAAGSGEAFF. The CDR3 DNA is TGTGCCAGCAGTTACTCGGCCGCGGGTTCGGGTGAAGCTTTCTTT.

The chain recombines TRBV6-5 with TRBJ1-1; no reliable D call. CDR1 MNHEY and CDR2 SVGAGI come from the germline V gene. Between the trimmed V and J ends, which lost 8 bases and 2 bases, there was a span of 15 bases. This CDR3 spans 14 amino acids. CDR3 sequence: CASHGRRSNTEAFF. The CDR3 DNA is TGTGCCAGCCACGGCAGACGATCAAACACTGAAGCTTTCTTT.

The chain employs TRBV12-3 or TRBV12-4 and TRBJ2-3; 7 bases are a match to TRBD1. The CDR3 extends over 14 amino acids. V dropped 10 bases and J dropped 6; count of bases not matched to a gene: 13. Here the CDR3 reads CATQGGAGFDTQYF. DNA for the CDR3: TGTGCCACCCAAGGGGGCGCGGGTTTTGATACGCAGTATTTT.

The rearrangement joins TRBV30 to TRBJ1-1; D not certain. Germline CDR1 and CDR2: GTSNPN and SVGIG (reference sequence). This CDR3 is 11 amino acids long. The germline V and J ends were trimmed by 0 bases and 7 bases, with 6 bases remaining between them. Here the CDR3 reads CAWSVESEAFF. CDR3 in DNA: TGTGCCTGGAGTGTCGAGAGTGAAGCTTTCTTT.

This rearrangement joins TRBV9 to TRBJ2-1; D is tentatively TRBD1 or TRBD2 (5 bases each). Germline CDR1 reads SGDLS; CDR2 reads YYNGEE. Trimming pared 3 bases from V and 4 bases from J, leaving 20 bases between. This CDR3 region has 17 residues. The CDR3 nucleotides are TGTGCCAGCAGCGGGTCTTTTAGGGACGATACTTACAATGAGCAGTTCTTC. Translating gives CASSGSFRDDTYNEQFF.

This clonotype appeared a single time. The chain carries TRBV4-3 and TRBJ2-1, with 8 bases matching TRBD2. Germline loops: CDR1 LGHNA, CDR2 YSLEER. V shed 0 bases and J 9 bases; nucleotides not matched to a gene: 13. The CDR3 loop spans 17 amino acids. The CDR3 loop is CASSQDRPGGPLSEQFF. The CDR3 DNA sequence: TGCGCCAGCAGCCAAGATCGACCGGGAGGGCCGCTGAGTGAGCAGTTCTTC.

V and J are TRBV7-2 and TRBJ1-4; 8 bases are shared with TRBD1. The CDR3 sequence is 13 residues long. Germline-derived CDR1 and CDR2 are SGHTA and FQGNSA. V was clipped by 5 bases and J by 8 bases; unmatched bases: 4. CDR3 sequence: CASSDGQGEKLFF. CDR3 in DNA: TGTGCCAGCAGCGACGGACAGGGAGAAAAACTGTTTTTT.

This chain uses TRBV15 with TRBJ2-5; TRBD2 might be the D (6 bases). The germline V and J ends were trimmed by 0 bases and 5 bases, with 16 bases remaining between them. Germline CDR1 reads LNHNV; CDR2 reads YYDKDF (reference sequence). The CDR3 covers 16 residues. The CDR3 bases are TGTGCCACCAGCAGAGAGACGCTAGCGTCTGGGGAGACCCAGTACTTC. Protein product: CATSRETLASGETQYF.

The rearrangement joins TRBV9 to TRBJ1-2, with D unresolved. V was shortened by 4 bases and J by 4 bases, with 17 bases between the two germline ends. The length of the CDR3 is 15 residues. From germline, CDR1 is SGDLS and CDR2 YYNGEE. CDR3 DNA sequence: TGTGCCAGCAGCCCACGGGCGGGGATCCCCTATGGCTACACCTTC. It is translated as CASSPRAGIPYGYTF.

The chain couples TRBV12-3 or TRBV12-4 to TRBJ2-2; D is unresolved. The CDR3 spans 15 residues. The V gene lost 7 bases and the J gene lost 2 bases, with 14 bases spanning the gap. This chain's CDR3 is CASTQGPTNTGELFF. In DNA form, the CDR3 reads TGTGCCAGCACGCAAGGACCAACTAACACCGGGGAGCTGTTTTTT.

The chain uses TRBV30 and TRBJ1-4, with D perhaps TRBD1 (6 bases). Germline V CDR1 and CDR2: GTSNPN, SVGIG (reference sequence). V lost 8 bases, J lost 7 bases, and 20 bases lay in between. The CDR3 consists of 14 residues. In DNA, the CDR3 is TGTGCCGGCAAACCACAGGGCGAAGTTGAAAAACTGTTTTTT. Its protein product is CAGKPQGEVEKLFF.

The V call is TRBV7-9, the J call TRBJ2-2; tentatively, D is TRBD2 (5 bases). The CDR3 covers 16 residues. CDR1 is SEHNR, CDR2 FQNEAQ, per germline (reference sequence). V was shortened by 4 bases and J by 6 bases, with 18 bases between the two germline ends. CDR3 sequence reads: CASSSPADPIAGELFF. CDR3 sequence (DNA): TGTGCCAGCAGCTCTCCAGCGGACCCGATTGCCGGGGAGCTGTTTTTT.

The chain is built from TRBV6-2 or TRBV6-3 and TRBJ2-7; 8 positions agree with TRBD1. In germline, CDR1 is MNHEY, CDR2 SVGEGT. The trim removed 6 bases at V and 5 bases at J, leaving 12 bases unmatched. The CDR3 runs 15 residues. The DNA of the CDR3 is TGTGCCAGCAGCCCGCCGGACAGGGTTTCCAACGAGCAGTACTTC. It translates to CASSPPDRVSNEQYF.